Listed below are T cell receptor beta chains from one sample, sequenced in a study of T cell responses to AZD1222 COVID-19 vaccine. The protocol was immunoSEQ multiplex PCR, while the TCRdb copy is restricted to in-frame clones and leaves out a portion. The data contain roughly 160,000 clones, roughly nine tenths of them singletons. The sample in question was peripheral blood, obtained on day 0 of MenACWY control vaccination. These receptors originate from an adult in good health. CDR3s include the opening cysteine and the closing phenylalanine or tryptophan. A D gene is named only where the DNA matches it firmly. For some rows the clone size is stated as once, few or many, or as a class when expanded; others skip it.

TRBV9	.	TRBJ2-7	.	CASSVGAGNYEQYF	TGTGCCAGCAGCGTAGGGGCGGGGAATTACGAGCAGTACTTC
TRBV7-9	.	TRBJ1-2	.	CAIEAAGHGYTF	TGTGCCATTGAGGCGGCGGGACATGGCTACACCTTC
TRBV7-4	few	TRBJ1-3	.	CASRGKGPSGNTIYF	TGTGCCAGCAGAGGGAAAGGTCCCTCTGGAAACACCATATATTTT
TRBV9	.	TRBJ2-2	TRBD2	CASSAYGLAGDGELFF	TGTGCCAGCAGCGCTTACGGACTAGCGGGAGATGGGGAGCTGTTTTTT
TRBV9	.	TRBJ2-7	.	CASSVSGGPYEQYF	TGTGCCAGCAGCGTTAGCGGAGGGCCCTACGAGCAGTACTTC
TRBV19	.	TRBJ1-1	.	CASTVTGTMDTEAFF	TGTGCCAGTACCGTCACAGGGACTATGGACACTGAAGCTTTCTTT
TRBV27	.	TRBJ1-6	.	CASSSARGGDSPLHF	TGTGCCAGCAGTTCGGCCAGGGGAGGGGATTCACCCCTCCACTTT
TRBV28	once	TRBJ1-1	.	CASSSASEAFF	TGTGCCAGCAGTTCGGCCAGTGAAGCTTTCTTT
TRBV12-3/TRBV12-4	.	TRBJ1-1	.	CASTEGTEAFF	TGTGCCAGCACCGAAGGCACTGAAGCTTTCTTT
TRBV19	.	TRBJ1-3	TRBD1	CASSPDRGDFGNTIYF	TGTGCCAGTAGCCCGGACAGGGGAGATTTTGGAAACACCATATATTTT
TRBV27	.	TRBJ1-1	.	CASTSGSSYTEAFF	TGTGCCAGCACCTCCGGATCTTCGTACACTGAAGCTTTCTTT
TRBV7-2	.	TRBJ2-7	.	CASSLGWNYEQYF	TGTGCCAGCAGCTTAGGGTGGAACTACGAGCAGTACTTC
TRBV2	.	TRBJ2-7	.	CASSGQSYEQYF	TGTGCCAGCAGTGGACAGAGCTACGAGCAGTACTTC
TRBV4-2	.	TRBJ1-3	.	CASSQTNTGSGNTIYF	TGTGCCAGCAGCCAAACAAACACAGGTTCTGGAAACACCATATATTTT
TRBV7-9	.	TRBJ2-5	TRBD1	CASSATPGQGYPQYF	TGTGCCAGCAGCGCTACTCCGGGACAGGGGTATCCCCAGTACTTC
TRBV10-2	.	TRBJ2-7	.	CASSQLYEQYF	TGCGCCAGCAGCCAGCTCTACGAGCAGTACTTC
TRBV27	.	TRBJ1-2	.	CASSSTGRQNGYTF	TGTGCCAGCAGTTCGACCGGAAGGCAGAATGGCTACACCTTC
TRBV7-2	.	TRBJ2-1	.	CASSARSAQTYNEQFF	TGTGCCAGCAGCGCCCGGTCGGCCCAAACCTACAATGAGCAGTTCTTC
TRBV7-8	.	TRBJ2-3	.	CASSLAASGSTDTQYF	TGTGCCAGCAGCTTAGCGGCTTCGGGATCCACAGATACGCAGTATTTT
TRBV7-8	.	TRBJ2-1	TRBD1	CASSLTDREVDEQFF	TGTGCCAGCAGCTTAACGGACAGGGAGGTCGATGAGCAGTTCTTC
TRBV9	.	TRBJ2-7	.	CASSVGGEFSYEQYF	TGTGCCAGCAGCGTAGGGGGGGAGTTCTCCTACGAGCAGTACTTC
TRBV7-2	.	TRBJ2-5	.	CASSLGGRETQYF	TGTGCCAGCAGCTTAGGAGGGCGAGAGACCCAGTACTTC
TRBV2	.	TRBJ2-5	.	CASNRDNKETQYF	TGTGCCAGCAATAGGGACAATAAAGAGACCCAGTACTTC
TRBV6-2/TRBV6-3	.	TRBJ1-5	.	CASSYSGPGQPQHF	TGTGCCAGCAGTTACTCGGGCCCGGGTCAGCCCCAGCATTTT
TRBV2	.	TRBJ2-6	TRBD1	CASSLGTGAGANVLTF	TGTGCCAGCAGCCTGGGGACAGGGGCTGGGGCCAACGTCCTGACTTTC
TRBV11-3	.	TRBJ2-2	.	CASSKGGTANTGELFF	TGTGCCAGCAGCAAAGGAGGGACAGCGAACACCGGGGAGCTGTTTTTT
TRBV18	.	TRBJ1-1	TRBD1	CASSPGTGGTEAFF	TGTGCCAGCTCACCGGGGACAGGGGGAACTGAAGCTTTCTTT
TRBV15	.	TRBJ1-6	.	CATSRDMGLGNSPLHF	TGTGCCACCAGCAGAGATATGGGCCTAGGGAATTCACCCCTCCACTTT
TRBV19	.	TRBJ2-2	.	CASSYYGLSLNTGELFF	TGTGCCAGTAGTTATTATGGGTTGAGCCTTAACACCGGGGAGCTGTTTTTT
TRBV9	.	TRBJ1-3	TRBD1	CASRETGAGNTIYF	TGTGCCAGCAGAGAGACAGGGGCTGGAAACACCATATATTTT
TRBV7-9	once	TRBJ2-7	TRBD2	CASRGGVAGVSYEQYF	TGTGCCAGCAGAGGCGGAGTAGCGGGGGTCTCCTACGAGCAGTACTTC
TRBV28	.	TRBJ1-1	TRBD1	CATIRGGGTEAFF	TGTGCCACCATCCGAGGGGGCGGCACTGAAGCTTTCTTT
TRBV4-2	.	TRBJ2-5	.	CASSQGGGRTEETQYF	TGTGCCAGCAGCCAAGGGGGTGGGCGGACAGAAGAGACCCAGTACTTC
TRBV6-5	.	TRBJ2-1	TRBD2	CASSLAGGLYEQFF	TGTGCCAGCAGTCTAGCGGGAGGGCTTTATGAGCAGTTCTTC
TRBV2	once	TRBJ2-7	.	CAIHSRAPYEQYF	TGTGCCATCCACTCCCGTGCCCCCTACGAGCAGTACTTC
TRBV11-2	.	TRBJ1-3	.	CASSFSGTSGNTIYF	TGTGCCAGCAGCTTTTCAGGGACTTCTGGAAACACCATATATTTT
TRBV2	.	TRBJ1-1	.	CASSGAGTPNTEAFF	TGTGCCAGCAGTGGGGCCGGGACTCCGAACACTGAAGCTTTCTTT
TRBV6-2/TRBV6-3	.	TRBJ1-6	.	CASSYSTQGRDSPLHF	TGTGCCAGCAGTTACTCGACCCAGGGGAGGGATTCACCCCTCCACTTT
TRBV11-3	.	TRBJ1-4	.	CASSLGISATNEKLFF	TGTGCCAGCAGCTTAGGAATCTCGGCAACTAATGAAAAACTGTTTTTT
TRBV5-4	once	TRBJ1-5	.	CASSQFRGGRSNQPQHF	TGTGCCAGCAGCCAATTCCGGGGGGGTCGTAGCAATCAGCCCCAGCATTTT
TRBV6-1	.	TRBJ2-7	.	CASSYSDLSEQYF	TGTGCCAGCAGTTATTCGGACCTCTCCGAGCAGTACTTC
TRBV10-3	.	TRBJ2-3	TRBD2	CAISASGRDTDTQYF	TGTGCCATCAGTGCTAGCGGGAGAGACACAGATACGCAGTATTTT
TRBV25-1	.	TRBJ2-1	.	CASTPGHTSEQFF	TGTGCCAGCACCCCGGGACACACGAGTGAGCAGTTCTTC
TRBV7-8	.	TRBJ1-1	TRBD1	CASSLGGTAGAFF	TGTGCCAGCAGCTTAGGTGGGACAGCAGGAGCTTTCTTT
TRBV15	.	TRBJ2-2	TRBD2	CATSRGGTSGRLTGELFF	TGTGCCACCAGCAGAGGCGGGACTAGCGGGAGACTAACCGGGGAGCTGTTTTTT
TRBV19	.	TRBJ2-1	TRBD1	CASSQQTGGTYNEQFF	TGTGCCAGTAGCCAACAGACAGGGGGCACATACAATGAGCAGTTCTTC
TRBV4-1	.	TRBJ1-1	.	CASSQEGRTEAFF	TGCGCCAGCAGCCAAGAAGGGAGGACTGAAGCTTTCTTT
TRBV19	.	TRBJ2-2	.	CASSNQGLNTGELFF	TGTGCCAGTAGTAACCAGGGGCTGAACACCGGGGAGCTGTTTTTT
TRBV28	.	TRBJ1-5	.	CASNDQPQHF	TGTGCCAGCAATGATCAGCCCCAGCATTTT
TRBV3-1/TRBV3-2	.	TRBJ2-2	TRBD2	CASSSRLAGGRLIAGELFF	TGTGCCAGCAGCTCCAGACTAGCGGGAGGGCGCCTAATAGCCGGGGAGCTGTTTTTT
TRBV11-2	.	TRBJ2-5	TRBD2	CASSLTSGRGRQETQYF	TGTGCCAGCAGCTTGACTAGCGGGAGAGGAAGACAGGAGACCCAGTACTTC
TRBV9	.	TRBJ1-3	.	CASSVGGNTIYF	TGTGCCAGCAGCGTAGGAGGAAACACCATATATTTT
TRBV21-1	.	TRBJ1-2	.	CASSKAEPDRVLGGYTF	TGTGCCAGCAGCAAAGCCGAGCCGGACAGGGTTTTAGGTGGCTACACCTTC
TRBV21-1	.	TRBJ1-1	.	CASSKPTGNTEAFF	TGTGCCAGCAGCAAACCGACGGGAAACACTGAAGCTTTCTTT
TRBV6-5	.	TRBJ2-2	.	CASSYSGTANTGELFF	TGTGCCAGCAGTTACTCCGGGACCGCGAACACCGGGGAGCTGTTTTTT
TRBV14	few	TRBJ2-7	.	CASSDSLQDEQYF	TGTGCCAGCAGCGACTCCCTACAAGACGAGCAGTACTTC
TRBV4-1	.	TRBJ1-1	.	CASVHRGALNTEAFF	TGCGCCAGCGTTCATCGGGGGGCTTTGAACACTGAAGCTTTCTTT
TRBV12-3/TRBV12-4	.	TRBJ1-2	.	CASSFDNYGYTF	TGTGCCAGCAGTTTCGACAACTATGGCTACACCTTC
TRBV18	.	TRBJ2-3	.	CASSPSRASRTFTDTQYF	TGTGCCAGCTCACCTTCCCGCGCCTCCCGGACTTTTACAGATACGCAGTATTTT
TRBV12-5	.	TRBJ1-5	TRBD1	CASGPTGVSNQPQHF	TGTGCTAGTGGCCCGACAGGGGTTAGCAATCAGCCCCAGCATTTT